Detailed here is one T cell receptor beta chain. Antigen: not known. This record belongs to a study of shared clonotypes between healthy human individuals. The run depth of the assay was deep. Assay used: immunoSEQ multiplex PCR; TCRdb lists only in-frame clones, some missing. The table lists approximately 2.1 million clones, more than 85% of them singletons. Points from the study as a whole: In a handful of donors, around 4.5% of naive CD4 clonotypes appeared in common. Estimated richness was generally greater in naive than memory subsets.

Memory CD4+ cells were the fraction left after CD45RA+ naive selection. The sample consisted of naive CD4+ T cells from PBMCs. Subset: CD45RA+ positively selected. The sequence was collected from a man aged 18 to 35 in good health. Some clones in this sample may be carry-over from other donors' samples.

CDR3 amino acids: CASSLPGTSGNQETQYF. Written as DNA, the CDR3 is TGCGCCAGCAGCTTGCCTGGGACTAGCGGTAACCAAGAGACCCAGTACTTC. The chain uses TRBV5-1 and TRBJ2-5, with TRBD2 matching over 11 bases. The CDR3 length is 17 residues. The germline V gene has CDR1 SGHRS and CDR2 YFSETQ. Trimming at V came to 1 base and at J to 0 bases, leaving 5 bases not matched to a gene.